This is a list of T cell receptor beta chains from one sample in a study of shared clonotypes between healthy human individuals. The table came from immunoSEQ multiplex PCR; TCRdb's copy has only in-frame clones and leaves some out. The sample has about 100,000 clones, 40% to 55% seen once. Input material: PBMCs. These receptors originate from a woman between 40 and 55 years old in good health. Some clones in this sample may be carry-over from other donors' samples. CDR3s include the opening cysteine and the closing phenylalanine or tryptophan. Each record gives: J gene, clone size, D gene, V gene, CDR3 protein, CDR3 DNA. A D gene is named only where the DNA matches it firmly. The size field is filled for only some rows; it gives once, few, many or a size class.

>TRBJ2-1|-|-|TRBV29-1
CSVGGTRGINEQFF
TGCAGCGTTGGGGGGACAAGGGGGATAAATGAGCAGTTCTTC
>TRBJ2-3|-|-|TRBV28
CASRPPQGSTDTQYF
TGTGCCAGCAGACCTCCGCAGGGCAGCACAGATACGCAGTATTTT
>TRBJ1-5|-|-|TRBV28
CASSGNQPQHF
TGTGCCAGCAGCGGTAATCAGCCCCAGCATTTT
>TRBJ1-6|many|-|TRBV30
CAWSVQRDSPLHF
TGTGCCTGGAGTGTACAGAGGGATTCACCCCTCCACTTT
>TRBJ2-7|few|TRBD2|TRBV6-5
CASSGPGLLSYEQYF
TGTGCCAGCAGTGGGCCGGGACTACTCTCCTACGAGCAGTACTTC
>TRBJ2-5|many|-|TRBV7-9
CASSLIRGKETQYF
TGTGCCAGCAGCTTAATCCGGGGAAAGGAGACCCAGTACTTC
>TRBJ1-4|-|TRBD1|TRBV7-3
CASSSGGETNEKLFF
TGTGCCAGCAGCTCAGGGGGGGAAACTAATGAAAAACTGTTTTTT
>TRBJ2-7|many|TRBD2|TRBV30
CAWSVSLAGVYEQYF
TGTGCCTGGAGTGTAAGCCTAGCGGGAGTCTACGAGCAGTACTTC
>TRBJ2-1|-|-|TRBV2
CASTSFYSYNEQFF
TGTGCCAGCACCTCCTTTTACAGCTACAATGAGCAGTTCTTC
>TRBJ2-7|-|-|TRBV4-3
CASSQDPDGYEQYF
TGCGCCAGCAGCCAAGATCCCGACGGCTACGAGCAGTACTTC
>TRBJ2-5|few|TRBD2|TRBV4-1
CASSQEWLAGAETQYF
TGCGCCAGCAGCCAAGAGTGGCTAGCGGGCGCAGAGACCCAGTACTTC
>TRBJ2-1|-|TRBD2|TRBV4-2
CASSRISGIVDEQFF
TGTGCCAGCAGCCGAATCAGCGGGATAGTCGATGAGCAGTTCTTC
>TRBJ2-6|few|-|TRBV7-2
CASSLGLGSGANVLTF
TGTGCCAGCAGCTTGGGATTGGGCTCTGGGGCCAACGTCCTGACTTTC
>TRBJ2-7|many|-|TRBV6-1
CASSDGTYEQYF
TGTGCCAGCAGTGACGGGACCTACGAGCAGTACTTC
>TRBJ2-7|-|-|TRBV7-9
CASSLPLYEQYF
TGTGCCAGCAGCTTACCCCTCTACGAGCAGTACTTC
>TRBJ2-2|few|TRBD2|TRBV29-1
CSVVAGGLPGELFF
TGCAGCGTGGTGGCGGGAGGGCTGCCCGGGGAGCTGTTTTTT
>TRBJ1-4|few|TRBD1|TRBV7-6
CASSLATGVGEKLFF
TGTGCCAGCAGCTTAGCGACAGGGGTTGGGGAAAAACTGTTTTTT
>TRBJ2-1|few|-|TRBV20-1
CSAIGHNEQFF
TGCAGTGCTATCGGGCACAATGAGCAGTTCTTC
>TRBJ1-1|-|TRBD1|TRBV19
CASSRQGMNTEAFF
TGTGCCAGTAGTAGACAGGGAATGAACACTGAAGCTTTCTTT
>TRBJ2-3|few|-|TRBV7-9
CASSLGGYTDTQYF
TGTGCCAGCAGCTTGGGCGGGTACACAGATACGCAGTATTTT
>TRBJ2-1|-|TRBD2|TRBV11-2
CASRPAGGRGNEQFF
TGTGCCAGCCGTCCCGCGGGGGGTCGCGGCAATGAGCAGTTCTTC
>TRBJ2-7|-|TRBD2|TRBV5-1
CASSDPLAGENYEQYF
TGCGCCAGCAGCGATCCCCTAGCGGGAGAAAACTACGAGCAGTACTTC
>TRBJ1-2|-|-|TRBV19
CASRWQAQYGYTF
TGTGCCAGCAGATGGCAGGCCCAATATGGCTACACCTTC
>TRBJ1-4|-|-|TRBV27
CASSFRAGREKLFF
TGTGCCAGCAGTTTTAGGGCTGGGAGGGAAAAACTGTTTTTT
>TRBJ1-6|-|TRBD1|TRBV7-2
CASSILGQGSPLHF
TGTGCCAGCAGCATACTCGGACAGGGGTCACCCCTCCACTTT
>TRBJ2-5|-|TRBD1|TRBV11-3
CASSRRTGSQETQYF
TGTGCCAGCAGCCGTCGGACAGGAAGCCAAGAGACCCAGTACTTC
>TRBJ2-1|many|-|TRBV19
CASTAEGADEQFF
TGTGCCAGTACGGCGGAGGGGGCTGATGAGCAGTTCTTC
>TRBJ1-1|once|TRBD1|TRBV5-1
CASSLRQGNTEAFF
TGCGCCAGCAGCCTTCGACAGGGGAACACTGAAGCTTTCTTT
>TRBJ2-7|-|-|TRBV9
CASGSPETQYF
TGTGCCAGCGGGAGCCCGGAAACACAGTACTTC
>TRBJ1-5|-|-|TRBV6-6
CASSESGTNQPQHF
TGTGCCAGCAGTGAGTCCGGCACTAATCAGCCCCAGCATTTT
>TRBJ1-5|many|TRBD1|TRBV18
CASSPQGTASEPQHF
TGTGCCAGCTCACCACAGGGGACAGCCTCAGAGCCCCAGCATTTT
>TRBJ2-7|-|-|TRBV30
CAWKLSRGISYEQYF
TGTGCCTGGAAACTGAGCAGGGGAATCTCCTACGAGCAGTACTTC
>TRBJ2-7|-|-|TRBV5-1
CASSRPGGLDYEQYF
TGCGCCAGCAGCCGACCAGGTGGACTTGACTACGAGCAGTACTTC
>TRBJ2-1|-|TRBD2|TRBV7-3
CASSLEGREEKQFF
TGTGCCAGCAGCTTAGAGGGGAGGGAAGAGAAGCAGTTCTTC
>TRBJ2-5|many|-|TRBV30
CAWTLGLRETQYF
TGTGCCTGGACCCTGGGCCTGCGAGAGACCCAGTACTTC
>TRBJ2-7|-|TRBD2|TRBV15
CATSSFSTSGSYEQYF
TGTGCCACCAGCAGTTTCTCGACTAGCGGGAGTTACGAGCAGTACTTC
>TRBJ2-7|few|TRBD2|TRBV27
CASSPPPREPRGEQYF
TGTGCCAGCAGTCCCCCACCGCGGGAGCCCCGAGGCGAGCAGTACTTC
>TRBJ2-7|few|TRBD2|TRBV7-3
CASSLKLAASYEQYF
TGTGCCAGCAGCTTAAAACTAGCGGCTTCCTACGAGCAGTACTTC
>TRBJ2-7|few|-|TRBV15
CATSRDPFTEQYF
TGTGCCACCAGCAGAGATCCCTTCACAGAGCAGTACTTC
>TRBJ1-2|-|TRBD1|TRBV2
CASSNPTGVWGYTF
TGTGCCAGCAGTAATCCGACAGGGGTATGGGGCTACACCTTC
>TRBJ2-5|-|-|TRBV18
CASSPNWGETQYF
TGTGCCAGCTCACCAAACTGGGGGGAGACCCAGTACTTC
>TRBJ2-2|-|-|TRBV7-9
CASSLVRGTGELFF
TGTGCCAGCAGCTTAGTTCGGGGCACCGGGGAGCTGTTTTTT